The entry below describes one T cell receptor (beta chain). This record comes from a study of blood T cell repertoires in COVID-19. Background on the study: Whether acute or convalescent, the COVID-19 samples came from the United States, Italy and Spain.

As processed by the authors: Nucleated cell counts were estimated from reference gene primer amplification. TCRdb's copy holds only in-frame clones and misses some; the assay was immunoSEQ multiplex PCR. That table gives V, J and clone size, and the DNA gave D and trimming. The table shows about 300,000 clones, with roughly 83% occurring only once. The CDR3 is 23 amino acids. This chain uses TRBV21-1 with TRBJ2-1; TRBD2 is taken as the D call from the table, unchecked against the DNA. TRBV21-1 is listed as a pseudogene. The sample comprised peripheral blood. This TCR derives from a human donor with COVID-19, enrolled during active disease. The donor label of this sample is uncertain. The CDR3 DNA reads TGTGCCAGCAGCAAAGTCATCAGGGGGCATGGACTAGCGGCATCGGAACCATACAATGAGCAGTTCTTC. Its protein product is CASSKVIRGHGLAASEPYNEQFF.